This T cell receptor beta chain was sequenced during a study of CXCR3-negative and CXCR3-positive naive CD8 T cells. With UMI labels, 5' RACE was used to prepare the TRB cDNA libraries. TCRdb re-called the 5' RACE reads and shows each CDR3 protein once, DNA omitted. Across 70,000 to 95,000 distinct CDR3 sequences, the top ten clones capture around 1.7% of the sample. This CDR3 contains 13 residues. The clonotype was recovered from a human donor in good health. Some clones in this sample may be carry-over from other donors' samples. The specimen sequenced was naive CXCR3- CD8+ T cells from blood. Subset meaning: CD45RO-CCR7+CD27+CD95- naive CD8+ T cells lacking CXCR3 (TNR3-). This chain uses TRBV12-3 or TRBV12-4 with TRBJ2-3. CDR3 loop: CATYPKDTDTQYF.